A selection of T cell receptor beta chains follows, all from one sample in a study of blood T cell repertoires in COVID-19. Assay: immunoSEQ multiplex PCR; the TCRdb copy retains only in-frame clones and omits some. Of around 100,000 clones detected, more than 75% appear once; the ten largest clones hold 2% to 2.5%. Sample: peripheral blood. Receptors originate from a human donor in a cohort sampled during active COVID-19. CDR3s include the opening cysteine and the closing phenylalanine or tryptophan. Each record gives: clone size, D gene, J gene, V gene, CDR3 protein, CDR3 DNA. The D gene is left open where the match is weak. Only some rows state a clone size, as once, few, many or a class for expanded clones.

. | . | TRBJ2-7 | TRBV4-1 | CASSQKWGVRGEQYF | TGCGCCAGCAGCCAAAAGTGGGGGGTCCGGGGCGAGCAGTACTTC
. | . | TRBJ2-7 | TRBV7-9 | CASSFRKDTGSHEQYF | TGTGCCAGCAGCTTTCGTAAGGACACAGGATCCCACGAGCAGTACTTC
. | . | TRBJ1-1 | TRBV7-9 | CASSLMTGTEAFF | TGTGCCAGCAGCTTAATGACAGGCACTGAAGCTTTCTTT
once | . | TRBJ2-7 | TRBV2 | CASSEARPGWAYEQYF | TGTGCCAGCAGTGAAGCGCGACCGGGTTGGGCCTACGAGCAGTACTTC
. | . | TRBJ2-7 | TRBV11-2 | CASSWSGYEQYF | TGTGCCAGCAGCTGGAGCGGGTACGAGCAGTACTTC
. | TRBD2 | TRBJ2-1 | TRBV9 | CASSPSGGGYNEQFF | TGTGCCAGCAGCCCGAGCGGGGGCGGGTACAATGAGCAGTTCTTC
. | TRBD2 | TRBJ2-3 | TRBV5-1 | CASRAGLAVTSTDTQYF | TGCGCCAGCAGGGCTGGACTAGCGGTAACTAGCACAGATACGCAGTATTTT
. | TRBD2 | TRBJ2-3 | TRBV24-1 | CATSRGTSPTDTQYF | TGTGCCACCAGTAGAGGGACTAGCCCCACAGATACGCAGTATTTT
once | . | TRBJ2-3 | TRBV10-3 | CAIRDAGTPPYF | TGTGCCATCCGGGACGCCGGGACTCCCCCGTATTTT
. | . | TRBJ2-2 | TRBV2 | CASSELGRNTGELFF | TGTGCCAGCAGTGAATTGGGGAGGAACACCGGGGAGCTGTTTTTT
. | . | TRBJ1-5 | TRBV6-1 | CASSERQVPNQPQHF | TGTGCCAGCAGTGAACGGCAGGTGCCCAATCAGCCCCAGCATTTT
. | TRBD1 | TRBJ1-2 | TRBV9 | CASSPGQGRYGYTF | TGTGCCAGCAGCCCCGGACAGGGGAGATATGGCTACACCTTC
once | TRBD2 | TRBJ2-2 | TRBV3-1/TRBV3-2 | CASSHGLGAAGELFF | TGTGCCAGCAGCCATGGACTAGGGGCAGCCGGGGAGCTGTTTTTT
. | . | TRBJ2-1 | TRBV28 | CASKKAGGSSYNEQFF | TGTGCCAGCAAAAAAGCAGGGGGGAGCTCCTACAATGAGCAGTTCTTC
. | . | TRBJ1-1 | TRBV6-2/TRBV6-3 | CASSYLGRGNTEAFF | TGTGCCAGCAGTTACTTGGGTCGCGGGAACACTGAAGCTTTCTTT
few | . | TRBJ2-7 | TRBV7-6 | CASSPATSREQYF | TGTGCCAGCAGCCCTGCGACTAGTCGCGAGCAGTACTTC
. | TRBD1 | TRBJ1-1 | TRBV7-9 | CASSSSGGTEAFF | TGTGCCAGCAGCTCTTCAGGGGGCACTGAAGCTTTCTTT
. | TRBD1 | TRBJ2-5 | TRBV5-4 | CASSRNLGQTSETQYF | TGTGCCAGCAGCCGGAACCTGGGACAGACTTCGGAGACCCAGTACTTC
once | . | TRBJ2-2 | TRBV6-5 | CASSFQRRHTGELFF | TGTGCCAGCAGTTTTCAGCGGAGACACACCGGGGAGCTGTTTTTT
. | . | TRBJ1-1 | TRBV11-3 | CASSFGENTEAFF | TGTGCCAGCAGCTTTGGAGAGAACACTGAAGCTTTCTTT
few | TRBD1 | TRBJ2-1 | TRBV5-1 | CASSLGTGEGEQFF | TGCGCCAGCAGCTTGGGCACAGGGGAAGGTGAGCAGTTCTTC
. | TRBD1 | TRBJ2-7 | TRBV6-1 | CASSEAVGQASYEQYF | TGTGCCAGCAGTGAAGCGGTGGGACAGGCCTCCTACGAGCAGTACTTC
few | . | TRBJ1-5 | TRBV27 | CASSLRQYNQPQHF | TGTGCCAGCAGTCTCCGACAGTACAATCAGCCCCAGCATTTT
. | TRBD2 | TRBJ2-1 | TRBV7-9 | CASSPVGVAGGEQFF | TGTGCCAGCAGCCCGGTAGGAGTAGCGGGGGGTGAGCAGTTCTTC
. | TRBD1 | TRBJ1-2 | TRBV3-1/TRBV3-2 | CASSLGTGMDYGYTF | TGTGCCAGCAGCCTTGGGACAGGAATGGACTATGGCTACACCTTC
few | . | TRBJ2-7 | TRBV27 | CASSPRFGGYEQYF | TGTGCCAGCAGTCCCCGGTTCGGGGGCTACGAGCAGTACTTC
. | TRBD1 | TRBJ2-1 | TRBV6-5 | CAGGQASYNEQFF | TGTGCCGGGGGACAGGCGTCGTACAATGAGCAGTTCTTC
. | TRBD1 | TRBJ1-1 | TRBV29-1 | CSGGQGNTEAFF | TGCAGCGGAGGACAGGGGAACACTGAAGCTTTCTTT
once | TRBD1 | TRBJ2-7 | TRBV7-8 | CASSPTTGFDEQYF | TGTGCCAGCAGCCCAACGACAGGGTTCGACGAGCAGTACTTC
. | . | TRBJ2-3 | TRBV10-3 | CAISGPGSTDTQYF | TGTGCCATCAGTGGACCGGGGAGCACAGATACGCAGTATTTT
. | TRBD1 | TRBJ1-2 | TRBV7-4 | CASSLGQGVKGYTF | TGTGCCAGCAGCTTAGGGCAGGGGGTAAAAGGCTACACCTTC
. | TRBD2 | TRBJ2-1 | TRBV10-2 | CASSGTSGMRDEQFF | TGCGCCAGCAGCGGGACTAGCGGGATGAGGGATGAGCAGTTCTTC
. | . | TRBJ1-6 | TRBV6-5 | CASSGGPTGSSPLHF | TGTGCCAGCAGCGGGGGACCTACGGGGAGTTCACCCCTCCACTTT
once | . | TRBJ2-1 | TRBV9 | CASSVATGNYNEQFF | TGTGCCAGCAGCGTAGCGACAGGAAACTACAATGAGCAGTTCTTC
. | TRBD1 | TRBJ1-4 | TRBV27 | CASRRTGGEEKLFF | TGTGCCAGCAGACGGACAGGGGGGGAGGAAAAACTGTTTTTT
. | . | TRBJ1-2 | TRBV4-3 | CASSQDAPGGYGYTF | TGCGCCAGCAGCCAAGATGCACCGGGGGGGTATGGCTACACCTTC
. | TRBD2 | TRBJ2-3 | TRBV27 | CASSTLAGGLTSTDTQYF | TGTGCCAGCAGTACACTAGCGGGGGGGTTAACAAGCACAGATACGCAGTATTTT
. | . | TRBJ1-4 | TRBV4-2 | CASSQDTGRSNEKLFF | TGTGCCAGCAGCCAGGATACAGGGAGATCTAATGAAAAACTGTTTTTT
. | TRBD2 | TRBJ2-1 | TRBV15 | CATSREPGTSGSRPYNEQFF | TGTGCCACCAGCAGAGAACCCGGGACTAGCGGGAGTCGGCCCTACAATGAGCAGTTCTTC
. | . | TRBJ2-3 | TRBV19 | CASSRGWGGTSTDTQYF | TGTGCCAGTAGTCGGGGGTGGGGCGGAACTAGCACAGATACGCAGTATTTT
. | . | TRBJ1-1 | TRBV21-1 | CASSKRGYNTEAFF | TGTGCCAGCAGCAAAAGGGGCTATAACACTGAAGCTTTCTTT
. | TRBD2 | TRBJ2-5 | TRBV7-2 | CASSLGLAGGETQYF | TGTGCCAGCAGCTTAGGGCTAGCGGGGGGAGAGACCCAGTACTTC
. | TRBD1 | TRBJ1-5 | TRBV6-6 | CASSTTGFQPQHF | TGTGCCAGCAGTACGACAGGGTTCCAGCCCCAGCATTTT
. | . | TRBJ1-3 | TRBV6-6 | CASRVSGGSGNTIYF | TGTGCCAGCAGAGTATCCGGAGGGTCCGGAAACACCATATATTTT
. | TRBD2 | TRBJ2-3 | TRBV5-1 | CASSFLPGLLGIDTQYF | TGCGCCAGCAGCTTTCTCCCGGGACTACTAGGGATCGATACGCAGTATTTT
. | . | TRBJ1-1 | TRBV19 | CASSDWMNTEAFF | TGTGCCAGTTCCGACTGGATGAACACTGAAGCTTTCTTT
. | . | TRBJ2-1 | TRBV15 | CATSRSVELAYYNEQFF | TGTGCCACCAGCAGATCGGTGGAGCTCGCGTACTACAATGAGCAGTTCTTC
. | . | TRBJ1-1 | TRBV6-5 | CASSFFSGGNTEAFF | TGTGCCAGCAGTTTTTTTTCGGGGGGGAACACTGAAGCTTTCTTT
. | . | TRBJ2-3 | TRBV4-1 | CASSQDSRQRRSDTQYF | TGCGCCAGCAGCCAAGATAGTAGGCAGCGGAGATCAGATACGCAGTATTTT
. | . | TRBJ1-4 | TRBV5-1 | CASSPDSPNEKLFF | TGCGCCAGCAGCCCGGACAGCCCTAATGAAAAACTGTTTTTT
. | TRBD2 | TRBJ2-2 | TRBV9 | CASSVASSGSGENTGELFF | TGTGCCAGCAGCGTAGCTTCATCGGGTAGCGGGGAGAACACCGGGGAGCTGTTTTTT
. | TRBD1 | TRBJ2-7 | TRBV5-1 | CASSPGQGNRYEQYF | TGCGCCAGCAGCCCCGGACAGGGCAACCGGTACGAGCAGTACTTC